What follows are 2 T cell receptor beta chains derived from one specimen sequenced in a study of response to subunit inactivated influenza vaccine. TCRdb itself ran the RT-PCR reads through MiXCR, one entry per CDR3 protein. This sample has about 570,000 distinct CDR3 sequences; 11% occur once, and the top ten carry roughly 11%. The same sample was also studied in work on T cells expressing NK-cell markers. From that report: UMIs were included in TCR beta cDNA generated by 5'RACE template switching.

Material: PBMCs from blood, obtained on the day of vaccination. The receptors originated from a man in his fifties or sixties who received an inactivated influenza vaccine.

The rearrangement joins TRBV30 to TRBJ2-1, with TRBD2 matching over 7 bases. The ends lost 0 bases at V and 6 bases at J; junction bases unmatched: 5. The length of the CDR3 is 14 residues. The germline gives CDR1 GTSNPN, CDR2 SVGIG (reference sequence). The CDR3 loop is CAWSVSRTSNEQFF. The CDR3 bases are TGTGCCTGGAGTGTGTCTAGGACTAGCAATGAGCAGTTCTTC.

CDR3 protein: CASSLGRVYTEAFF. The CDR3 DNA follows: TGTGCCAGCAGTTTAGGCAGGGTCTACACTGAAGCTTTCTTT. V is TRBV12-3 or TRBV12-4 and J is TRBJ1-1; perhaps TRBD1 as D (5 bases). Trimming took 1 base from V and 3 from J, leaving 9 bases between them. This CDR3 contains 14 residues.